This entry concerns a single T cell receptor beta chain. TCRdb's copy holds only in-frame clones and misses some; the assay was immunoSEQ multiplex PCR. The sample lists roughly 150,000 clones, roughly 72% occurring once. V lost 4 bases and J lost 5; bases outside the gene matches: 6. The CDR3 runs to 14 residues. CDR1 and CDR2 (germline): SGHRS, YFSETQ. The sample comes from a study of blood T cell repertoires in COVID-19. For the study at large: PBMCs, B-cell-depleted T cells, or T cells provided the cDNA or gDNA that made up the material.

The source is a woman aged 80 or older with acute or convalescent COVID-19. The chain employs TRBV5-1 and TRBJ2-5; 9 nucleotides match TRBD1. The sequenced sample consisted of peripheral blood. CDR3 in DNA: TGCGCCAGCAGCCCCCGGACAGGGGCGGAGACCCAGTACTTC. Protein: CASSPRTGAETQYF.